This T cell receptor beta chain emerged from a study of blood T cell repertoires in COVID-19 (dated by TCRdb to 2020 to 2022). Some background on the complete study: The collaborator samples originated in the United States, Italy and Spain and spanned the acute and convalescent phases of COVID-19. The prospective study material was composed of cDNA or gDNA derived from T cells, B-cell-depleted T cells, or PBMCs. The dataset comprised deeply sampled blood TCRbeta repertoires from subjects exposed to, actively infected with, or recovered from COVID-19. A freely available public database, intended as a resource for researchers studying the immune response to SARS-CoV-2, is where the repertoires were released. The samples were drawn from the first 160 participants of the ongoing ImmuneRACE study and from more than 1,000 subjects provided by 6 global collaborators. A de-identified subject ID, COVID-19 status, age in years and sex were almost always included in the sample metadata. Where available, HLA class I and class II types were obtained from metadata supplied by the sample provider rather than from assay-based typing.

Whole blood was collected in K2EDTA tubes by collaborating institutions according to the institutions' own protocols. For TCRbeta analysis, collaborators shipped samples in one of three forms: frozen whole blood, isolated PBMCs, or DNA extracted from either of those sample types. Including the terminal cysteine and phenylalanine, the CDR3 comprises 15 residues. Only CDR3 DNA is held: 45 bases, read in frame from base 1. V is pared back by 1 base and J by 7 bases, with 14 bases lying between the germline termini. Via the germline V gene, CDR1 is SGHTA and CDR2 FQGNSA. The immunoSEQ Assay, a bias-controlled multiplex PCR, was used to amplify TCRbeta CDR3 regions from genomic DNA. Per the source publication's procedure: The number of nucleated cells in each sample was estimated by amplification of reference gene primers within the assay. To quantify the absolute abundance of each unique TCRbeta CDR3 rearrangement, sequence reads were collapsed and filtered. For each sample, productive Simpson clonality was calculated by taking the square root of Simpson's diversity index across productive rearrangements. TCRdb holds this immuneACCESS table with in-frame rearrangements only. Some clones are missing; in checked studies, unresolved V genes explain under half, and the rest has no known cause. The V and J calls and clone size come from that table; D and trimming were worked out from the DNA. Across this sample there are 150,000 to 200,000 clones, with around 90% seen only once. 0.55% to 0.8% of the sample is taken by the ten largest.

As for this clone: Its cognate antigen has yet to be identified. No per-base quality is available; no much larger clone lies one base away.

What the study reported, not specific to this receptor: Clinical and demographic metadata were provided uncurated, with the amount varying by source and participant.

The sequenced material came from peripheral blood. The sequence links TRBV7-2 to TRBJ1-5, with an unclear D gene assignment. This receptor was obtained from a man aged 50-60 years with acute or convalescent COVID-19. The CDR3 reads as follows: CASSLGPGMGQPQHF. The nucleotides read TGTGCCAGCAGCTTAGGGCCGGGGATGGGACAGCCCCAGCATTTT.